The text below deals with one T cell receptor (beta chain). Its specificity is not known. This record belongs to a study of identical twins. Findings and caveats of the study: Researchers caution that invariant MAIT and iNKT cells could partly confound zero-insertion analyses. Among out-of-frame alpha sequences shared by twins, low generation probability occurred in excess.

The CDR3 covers 16 residues. V lost 5 bases and J lost 5; bases outside the gene matches: 8. Germline-derived CDR1 and CDR2 are MGHRA and YSYEKL. TCRdb passed the 5' RACE reads through MiXCR, listing each CDR3 protein once. The sample holds 230,000 or so distinct CDR3 sequences, around 8.8% seen once. Separately, the same data were catalogued under a study of yellow fever vaccine responses in identical twins.

The chain uses TRBV4-1 and TRBJ2-4; 11 bases align to TRBD1. This sequence originates from a woman younger than 30 in good health. Sequenced input: CD8+ T cells sorted from blood. The chain's CDR3 is CASSSIPGQGENIQYF. CDR3 bases: TGCGCCAGCAGCTCAATCCCGGGACAGGGGGAAAACATTCAGTACTTC.